Listed below are T cell receptor beta chains from one sample, sequenced in a study of shared clonotypes between healthy human individuals. Only in-frame clones appear in the TCRdb table, and some are missing; sequencing was by immunoSEQ multiplex PCR. The data show under 550,000 clones, around 96% seen once. Specimen: naive CD4+ T cells sorted from blood. The receptors originated from a woman in her twenties or thirties in good health. The CDR3 runs from the conserved cysteine through the conserved F or W. A D gene is named only where the DNA matches it firmly. Some rows mark clone size as missing; the rest say once, few, many or name a class of expanded clone.

d_call j_call clone_size v_call cdr3_nt cdr3_aa
TRBD2 TRBJ2-3 . TRBV2 TGTGCCAGCAGTGCAGCCGGGACTAGCGGATTCACAGATACGCAGTATTTT CASSAAGTSGFTDTQYF
. TRBJ1-1 once TRBV28 TGTGCCAGCAGTTTTAATAGGGGTAAAAACACTGAAGCTTTCTTT CASSFNRGKNTEAFF
TRBD2 TRBJ2-7 . TRBV27 TGTGCCAGCAGTTTTAGCGGGAGCGCCTACGAGCAGTACTTC CASSFSGSAYEQYF
. TRBJ2-3 . TRBV5-1 TGCGCCAGCAGCGCCAGCGGAGCAGATACGCAGTATTTT CASSASGADTQYF
TRBD2 TRBJ2-2 once TRBV27 TGTGCCAGCAGACTTAGCGGGAGTTCCACCGGGGAGCTGTTTTTT CASRLSGSSTGELFF
. TRBJ2-2 . TRBV18 TGTGCCAGCTCACCAACACCGACCTATAACACCGGGGAGCTGTTTTTT CASSPTPTYNTGELFF
. TRBJ2-1 once TRBV28 TGTGCCAGCAGTCAATGGAATGAGCAGTTCTTC CASSQWNEQFF
TRBD2 TRBJ2-1 . TRBV7-2 TGTGCCAGCAGCAGGCTGGAGGGAGGGCCGGTGGGGTATGAGCAGTTCTTC CASSRLEGGPVGYEQFF
TRBD1 TRBJ1-1 once TRBV5-1 TGCGCCAGCAGCTTAATATCAGGGGGCGCGACCCACACTGAAGCTTTCTTT CASSLISGGATHTEAFF
. TRBJ1-1 . TRBV30 TGTGCCTGGGGGGTTGGGGGGATCACTGAAGCTTTCTTT CAWGVGGITEAFF
. TRBJ2-7 . TRBV28 TGTGCCAGCAGTTTGTTCCCCAACGGGCAGTACTTC CASSLFPNGQYF
. TRBJ2-7 . TRBV5-1 TGCGCCAGCAGCTTGCACGGGGAGTCCTACGAGCAGTACTTC CASSLHGESYEQYF